Sequencing of this T cell receptor (beta chain) was carried out in a study of PD-1 blockade in classical Hodgkin lymphoma. Study-level findings and limits: No one has yet defined what causes the repertoire differences, which may be disease activity or prior therapy. Newly diagnosed patients reportedly had lower baseline TCR diversity than healthy donors.

This CDR3 contains 16 residues. Germline assignment: CDR1 SGDLS and CDR2 YYNGEE. Trimming removed 0 bases from V and 4 bases from J; junction bases left unmatched: 6. Produced via immunoSEQ multiplex PCR; TCRdb's table is partial and in-frame only. The table lists some 70,000 clones, over 90% of them singletons. As for this clone: Its antigen remains unidentified.

Time point in this sample: newly diagnosed, previously untreated cHL patient sample. Untreated, newly diagnosed classical Hodgkin lymphoma PBMCs were comparators. V and J are TRBV9 and TRBJ2-3, with 9 bases fitting TRBD2. The specimen sequenced was peripheral blood mononuclear cells (PBMCs). This receptor was obtained from a human donor with classical Hodgkin lymphoma. The CDR3 loop reads CASSVVGGRASDTQYF. DNA of the CDR3: TGTGCCAGCAGCGTAGTTGGCGGGAGGGCGTCAGATACGCAGTATTTT. Based on the CDR3 plus reference TRBV9 and TRBJ2-3, the full variable domain is DSGVTQTPKHLITATGQRVTLRCSPRSGDLSVYWYQQSLDQGLQFLIQYYNGEERAKGNILERFSAQQFPDLHSELNLSSLELGDSALYFCASSVVGGRASDTQYFGPGTRLTVL.